The 20 T cell receptor beta chains reported below all come from one sample, sequenced in a study of T cells in Graves' hyperthyroidism and ophthalmopathy. The investigators amplified TCR beta CDR3 regions from RNA transcripts. HTBI primers were used for first-round RT-PCR of the TCR CDR3. TCRdb independently ran MiXCR on the multiplex PCR reads; one entry per CDR3 protein. The table includes 330,000 or so distinct CDR3 sequences, about a sixth detected once. The source material was blood. The receptors shown here come from a woman between 40 and 55 years old with Graves' ophthalmopathy.

This clonotype has a count of ten or more. This chain connects TRBV30 to TRBJ2-7, with D unclear. CDR1 GTSNPN and CDR2 SVGIG come from the germline V gene (reference sequence). V lost 0 bases to trimming and J lost 5 bases, with 5 bases between them. The CDR3 is 11 amino acids. The CDR3 is CAWSVRNEQYF. The DNA of the CDR3 is TGTGCCTGGAGTGTACGGAACGAGCAGTACTTC. Full variable domain (remainder filled in from reference TRBV30 and TRBJ2-7): SQTIHQWPATLVQPVGSPLSLECTVEGTSNPNLYWYRQAAGRGLQLLFYSVGIGQISSEVPQNLSASRPQDRQFILSSKKLLLSDSGFYLCAWSVRNEQYFGPGTRLTVT.

Concerning this clonotype itself: Possible read error: a much larger clone is one base away. This chain joins TRBV20-1 and TRBJ2-5, with D uncertain. The CDR3 loop spans 18 amino acids. Germline assignment: CDR1 DFQATT and CDR2 SNEGSKA (reference sequence). Trimming took off 3 bases at V and 0 bases at J, with 23 bases between the two ends. CDR3: CSASRVHSSREYQETQYF. The CDR3 coding sequence is TGCAGTGCTAGTAGGGTCCATTCCTCGCGAGAATACCAAGAGACCCAGTACTTC.

This clonotype was recorded a few times. As DNA, the CDR3 is TGTGCCAGCAGTTACCGCCTAGGGACGGCAGCTGAAGCTTTCTTT. Translation gives CASSYRLGTAAEAFF. The chain employs TRBV12-3 or TRBV12-4 and TRBJ1-1; D is perhaps TRBD1 (5 bases). This CDR3 contains 15 residues. Trimming left V 4 bases short and J 6 bases short, with 18 bases between.

The sample holds many counts of this clonotype. The chain links TRBV29-1 to TRBJ2-2; tentatively, D is TRBD2 (5 bases). Per the germline V gene, CDR1 is SQVTM and CDR2 is ANQGSEA. The CDR3 has 14 residues. The V end was cut by 6 bases, the J end by 7 bases, with 18 bases between. In nucleotides, the CDR3 is TGCAGCGTGGAGAGGACTCATCCGGACGGGGAGCTGTTTTTT. It is translated as CSVERTHPDGELFF.

There are a few counts of this clonotype. The junction does not match germline at one end; this may be a read error. CDR3 sequence (DNA): TGTGCCAGCAGTTCGTATCGTAAAGAGATCCAGTACTTC. Residues: CASSSYRKEIQYF. The rearrangement joins TRBV6-2 or TRBV6-3 to TRBJ2-5, with D unclear. The CDR3 runs 13 residues. Germline V gene sequence: CDR1 MNHEY, CDR2 SVGEGT.

This clonotype was detected ten times or more. This chain links TRBV19 with TRBJ2-7, with 7 bases lining up with TRBD2. Germline CDR1 LNHDA, CDR2 SQIVND (reference sequence). CDR3 length: 17 residues. J gave up 0 bases and V 5 bases, and 13 bases lay outside the gene matches. As DNA, the CDR3 is TGTGCCAGTAGTTCCCACCAGAGAGCGGGAAACTCCTACGAGCAGTACTTC. Its protein product is CASSSHQRAGNSYEQYF.

In this sample, this clonotype turned up many times. This rearrangement joins TRBV19 to TRBJ2-2; 9 bases line up with TRBD1. The length of the CDR3 is 16 residues. Germline-derived CDR1 and CDR2 are LNHDA and SQIVND (reference sequence). Losses at the gene ends were 5 bases for V and 5 bases for J; bases not matched to a gene: 9. The CDR3 DNA reads TGTGCCAGTAGTGCCTGGGACAGGGTTGGGACCGGGGAGCTGTTTTTT. Its translation: CASSAWDRVGTGELFF.

The chain couples TRBV4-2 to TRBJ2-5; unclear D gene. Trimming left V 5 bases short and J 0 bases short, with 10 bases between. The CDR3 has 14 residues. The V gene's germline CDR1 is LGHNA and CDR2 YNFKEQ. The CDR3 DNA reads TGTGCCAGCAGCGCAACAAGGTACCAAGAGACCCAGTACTTC. Residues: CASSATRYQETQYF.

The genes are TRBV19 and TRBJ1-2; D call uncertain. V gave up 7 bases and J gave up 2 bases, with 11 bases separating them. Germline CDR1 and CDR2: LNHDA and SQIVND (reference sequence). The CDR3 is made up of 13 amino acids. The CDR3 nucleotides read TGTGCCAGTATCAGAACGGGGAACTATGGCTACACCTTC. Protein: CASIRTGNYGYTF.

This clonotype was recorded many times. CDR3 bases: TGTGCCAGCTCTTACTCCGTGGAGAACACTGAAGCTTTCTTT. Translation: CASSYSVENTEAFF. The chain carries TRBV6-5 and TRBJ1-1, with no clear D. The CDR3 has 14 residues. Per the germline V gene, CDR1 is MNHEY and CDR2 is SVGAGI. The V and J ends lost 8 bases and 1 base respectively, with 14 bases between them.

This clonotype came up many times. The CDR3 DNA sequence: TGTGCCAGCAGGGGGACTAGCGGGAGCTCCTACGAGCAGTACTTC. The encoded protein is CASRGTSGSSYEQYF. The chain couples TRBV2 to TRBJ2-7; 14 bases align to TRBD2. The ends lost 6 bases at V and 0 bases at J; junction bases unmatched: 1. The germline V gene has CDR1 SNHLY and CDR2 FYNNEI. CDR3 size: 15 residues.

This clonotype was seen at least ten times. The chain uses TRBV30 and TRBJ1-1; D perhaps matches TRBD1 (6 bases). CDR3 length equals 13 residues. Germline values: CDR1 GTSNPN, CDR2 SVGIG (reference sequence). The V end lost 8 bases, the J end lost 4 bases, and 17 bases lay between the germline ends. The DNA of the CDR3 is TGTGCCGGGGTGGGGGGCCTTCGCACTGAAGCTTTCTTT. Encoded protein: CAGVGGLRTEAFF.

There are many counts of this clonotype. The chain carries TRBV25-1 and TRBJ2-7, with 9 bases matching TRBD1. V gave up 4 bases and J gave up 2 bases; unmatched junction bases: 3. The CDR3 runs 14 residues. In germline, CDR1 is MGHDK, CDR2 SYGVNS. The CDR3 here is CASSGRDRAYEQYF. The CDR3 bases are TGTGCCAGCAGTGGGCGGGACAGGGCCTACGAGCAGTACTTC.

This clonotype was detected a few times. This chain joins TRBV6-1 and TRBJ2-7; D perhaps matches TRBD2 (6 bases). In germline, CDR1 is MNHNS, CDR2 SASEGT. V was clipped by 5 bases and J by 3 bases, with 14 bases between them. This CDR3 spans 14 amino acids. CDR3 bases: TGTGCCAGCAGTATGCGACGGGGAGGCTACGAGCAGTACTTC. It yields the protein CASSMRRGGYEQYF.

This clonotype has at least ten counts. The V call is TRBV7-8, the J call TRBJ2-7; D may be TRBD1 (6 bases). V gave up 5 bases and J gave up 3 bases, with 14 bases separating them. The length of the CDR3 is 14 residues. Germline V CDR1 and CDR2: SGHVS, FQNEAQ. DNA of the CDR3: TGTGCCAGCAGCCCCCCGGGACACTTCTACGAGCAGTACTTC. This translates into CASSPPGHFYEQYF.

This clonotype was seen repeatedly, ten times or more. The V and J genes are TRBV7-9 and TRBJ2-7; D is perhaps TRBD1 or TRBD2 (6 bases each). This CDR3 comprises 16 residues. V gave up 3 bases and J gave up 2 bases, with 17 bases separating them. CDR1 and CDR2 from the germline V gene are SEHNR and FQNEAQ (reference sequence). CDR3 bases: TGTGCCAGCAGCTTTCAAGGGGGAGTAGCGGCCTACGAGCAGTACTTC. Protein product: CASSFQGGVAAYEQYF.

This clonotype was recorded many times. The chain employs TRBV11-2 and TRBJ2-7, with 8 bases matching TRBD2. J lost 1 base, V lost 2 bases, and 7 bases had no gene match. The CDR3 is 16 amino acids. Germline V gene data show CDR1 as SGHAT and CDR2 as FQNNGV. CDR3 sequence reads: CASSLMPGGESYEQYF. The DNA for the CDR3 is TGTGCCAGCAGCTTAATGCCGGGGGGGGAATCCTACGAGCAGTACTTC.

This clonotype was seen repeatedly, ten times or more. J is TRBJ1-5 and V is TRBV19; D gene ambiguous. This CDR3 contains 14 residues. V lost 0 bases, J lost 4 bases, and 7 bases lay in between. Looked up from germline, CDR1 is LNHDA and CDR2 is SQIVND (reference sequence). The chain's CDR3 is CASSIDRKNQPQHF. CDR3 DNA sequence: TGTGCCAGTAGTATAGACAGGAAAAATCAGCCCCAGCATTTT.

There are many counts of this clonotype. The V and J genes are TRBV28 and TRBJ2-7; maybe TRBD1 (5 bases). This CDR3 region has 17 residues. The germline V gene has CDR1 MDHEN and CDR2 SYDVKM. The V gene lost 2 bases and the J gene lost 0 bases, with 17 bases spanning the gap. For the CDR3, the DNA is TGTGCCAGCAGTTTAAGGGGCCTTGATCTGAGCTCCTACGAGCAGTACTTC. Protein product: CASSLRGLDLSSYEQYF.

This clonotype was found many times. V is TRBV11-1 and J is TRBJ2-4; D perhaps matches TRBD2 (5 bases). Germline assignment: CDR1 SGHAT and CDR2 FQDESV (reference sequence). V lost 4 bases to trimming and J lost 3 bases, with 10 bases between them. This CDR3 region has 14 residues. As DNA, the CDR3 is TGTGCCAGCAGCTATCGGGAAGGCAAAAACATTCAGTACTTC. It encodes CASSYREGKNIQYF. The whole variable domain, remainder taken from reference TRBV11-1 and TRBJ2-4, is EAEVAQSPRYKITEKSQAVAFWCDPISGHATLYWYRQILGQGPELLVQFQDESVVDDSQLPKDRFSAERLKGVDSTLKIQPAELGDSAMYLCASSYREGKNIQYFGAGTRLSVL.